The rows below give T cell receptor beta chains drawn from one sample of a study of blood T cell repertoires in COVID-19. The assay was immunoSEQ multiplex PCR, and TCRdb's table has in-frame clones only and misses some. Found here are approximately 170,000 clones, about 87% of them singletons; the top ten hold 2% to 3%. The sample comprised peripheral blood. Receptors were obtained from a woman of 80 years or more with COVID-19, enrolled during active disease. Each CDR3 is given with its conserved first and last residue. A D gene is named only where the DNA matches it firmly. Size values are once, few and many counts, or a class for expanded clones, and some rows have none.

v_gene	d_gene	j_gene	abundance	CDR3aa	CDR3nt
TRBV19	-	TRBJ2-7	-	CASNTGRGYEQYF	TGTGCCAGTAACACAGGGAGGGGCTACGAGCAGTACTTC
TRBV5-4	-	TRBJ2-1	few	CASTAADIYNEQFF	TGTGCCAGCACCGCAGCGGATATCTACAATGAGCAGTTCTTC
TRBV6-5	-	TRBJ1-5	-	CASSYSWGQPQHF	TGTGCCAGCAGTTACTCGTGGGGCCAGCCCCAGCATTTT
TRBV18	-	TRBJ1-4	-	CASSPPGRATNEKLFF	TGTGCCAGCTCACCACCGGGCAGGGCAACTAATGAAAAACTGTTTTTT
TRBV21-1	-	TRBJ2-7	-	CASNHANRDLKNEQYF	TGTGCCAGCAACCACGCGAACCGGGATCTTAAGAACGAGCAGTACTTC
TRBV5-4	-	TRBJ2-3	-	CASSLEGRRTDTQYF	TGTGCCAGCAGCTTGGAGGGGCGCAGGACAGATACGCAGTATTTT
TRBV24-1	-	TRBJ1-2	-	CATSVGTGYGYTF	TGTGCCACCAGTGTGGGGACTGGGTATGGCTACACCTTC
TRBV6-1	-	TRBJ1-5	-	CASSESLNQPQHF	TGTGCCAGCAGTGAAAGCCTTAATCAGCCCCAGCATTTT
TRBV19	TRBD1	TRBJ1-5	-	CASRGDRGLGGNQPQHF	TGTGCCAGTAGGGGGGACAGGGGGCTCGGCGGCAATCAGCCCCAGCATTTT
TRBV5-4	-	TRBJ2-1	-	CASSLPGVSSYNEQFF	TGTGCCAGCAGCTTACCAGGGGTAAGCTCCTACAATGAGCAGTTCTTC
TRBV28	-	TRBJ1-4	-	CASSLTEPPEKLFF	TGTGCCAGCAGTTTGACGGAGCCACCCGAAAAACTGTTTTTT
TRBV3-1/TRBV3-2	-	TRBJ2-7	-	CASAKGGFHEQYF	TGTGCCAGCGCCAAGGGGGGGTTCCACGAGCAGTACTTC